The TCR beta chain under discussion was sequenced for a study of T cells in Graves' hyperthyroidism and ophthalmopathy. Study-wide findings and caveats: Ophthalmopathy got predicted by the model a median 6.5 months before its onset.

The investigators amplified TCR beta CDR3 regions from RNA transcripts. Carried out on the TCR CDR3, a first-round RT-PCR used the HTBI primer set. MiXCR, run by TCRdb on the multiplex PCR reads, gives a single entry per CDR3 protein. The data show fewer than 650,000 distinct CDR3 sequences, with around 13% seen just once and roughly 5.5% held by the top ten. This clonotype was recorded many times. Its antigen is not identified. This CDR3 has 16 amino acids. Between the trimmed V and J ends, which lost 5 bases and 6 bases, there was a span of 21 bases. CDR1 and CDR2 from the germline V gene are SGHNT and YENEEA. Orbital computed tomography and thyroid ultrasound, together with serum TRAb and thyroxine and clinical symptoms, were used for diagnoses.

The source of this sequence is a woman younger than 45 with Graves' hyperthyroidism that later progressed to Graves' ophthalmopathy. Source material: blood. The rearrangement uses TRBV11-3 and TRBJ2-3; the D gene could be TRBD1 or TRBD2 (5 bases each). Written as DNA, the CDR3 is TGTGCCAGCAGCCCTCGTGATGGGCCCTGGGGGGATACGCAGTATTTT. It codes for CASSPRDGPWGDTQYF.